This T cell receptor (beta chain) came from a study of blood T cells in healthy people across ages. Whole-study findings and limits: Across the age range, TCR beta diversity per million T cells fell in a roughly linear way.

Every sample gave at least 6 micrograms of total RNA when it was extracted. Points on this clonotype: What it recognizes is unknown. Its ends do not fully match the called genes, so a read error is possible.

This CDR3 region has 14 residues. A J-beta primer mix and a sample-barcoded 5' primer were used in a second PCR of about 7 to 12 cycles. TCRdb passed the 5' RACE reads through MiXCR, listing each CDR3 protein once. The sample lists some 1.5 million distinct CDR3 sequences, roughly 28% occurring once. The V gene is TRBV12-3 or TRBV12-4, the J gene TRBJ2-7; 8 bases align to TRBD2. This TCR derives from a woman aged 25 to 39 in good health. Material: blood. CDR3 residues: CANSPGTRYYEQYF. CDR3 coding DNA: TGTGCCAACAGTCCCGGGACTAGATACTACGAGCAGTACTTC.